The clone carrying this T cell receptor beta chain qualifies as medium-sized. Its antigen is not identified. This sample is drawn from a study of immune heterogeneity within non-small cell lung tumors. As for the study in general: Classification of the tumors gave several squamous cell carcinomas, around ten non-squamous carcinomas and 1 not otherwise specified.

Bulk tumor genomic DNA constituted the template, at around 600 ng per sample. Several biopsies were spaced far apart within each primary tumor and obtained as surgery took place. Their non-small cell lung cancer was newly diagnosed and untreated, and the patients underwent curative surgery. The CDR3 runs 13 residues. Trimming shortened V by 0 bases and J by 7 bases, and 10 bases separated the two germline ends. The germline CDR1 and CDR2 sequences are MNHEY and SVGAGI. Notes on the study in general: Local tumor mutational burden and local T-cell repertoire clonality showed a moderate significant correlation, R about 0.3. While identical dominant CDR3 beta clonotypes recurred across tumor sites within a patient, high-frequency clones unique to individual sites also appeared. Comparison across individual patients showed largely distinct high-frequency T-cell receptor beta clonotypes.

Amplification of the TCR beta CDR3 was achieved through multiplex PCR with 32 V and 13 J primers. MiXCR, run by TCRdb on the multiplex PCR reads, gives a single entry per CDR3 protein. There are about 20,000 distinct CDR3 sequences in the sample; over 25% occur only once, and more than 4% lies in the top ten. This clonotype was obtained from a man aged 35 to 55 with non-small cell lung cancer. The chain uses TRBV6-5 and TRBJ2-7; no clear D gene. What was sequenced was lung tumor tissue. The CDR3 loop is CASSYSTTLEQYF. CDR3 bases: TGTGCCAGCAGTTACTCGACGACTTTGGAGCAGTACTTC.